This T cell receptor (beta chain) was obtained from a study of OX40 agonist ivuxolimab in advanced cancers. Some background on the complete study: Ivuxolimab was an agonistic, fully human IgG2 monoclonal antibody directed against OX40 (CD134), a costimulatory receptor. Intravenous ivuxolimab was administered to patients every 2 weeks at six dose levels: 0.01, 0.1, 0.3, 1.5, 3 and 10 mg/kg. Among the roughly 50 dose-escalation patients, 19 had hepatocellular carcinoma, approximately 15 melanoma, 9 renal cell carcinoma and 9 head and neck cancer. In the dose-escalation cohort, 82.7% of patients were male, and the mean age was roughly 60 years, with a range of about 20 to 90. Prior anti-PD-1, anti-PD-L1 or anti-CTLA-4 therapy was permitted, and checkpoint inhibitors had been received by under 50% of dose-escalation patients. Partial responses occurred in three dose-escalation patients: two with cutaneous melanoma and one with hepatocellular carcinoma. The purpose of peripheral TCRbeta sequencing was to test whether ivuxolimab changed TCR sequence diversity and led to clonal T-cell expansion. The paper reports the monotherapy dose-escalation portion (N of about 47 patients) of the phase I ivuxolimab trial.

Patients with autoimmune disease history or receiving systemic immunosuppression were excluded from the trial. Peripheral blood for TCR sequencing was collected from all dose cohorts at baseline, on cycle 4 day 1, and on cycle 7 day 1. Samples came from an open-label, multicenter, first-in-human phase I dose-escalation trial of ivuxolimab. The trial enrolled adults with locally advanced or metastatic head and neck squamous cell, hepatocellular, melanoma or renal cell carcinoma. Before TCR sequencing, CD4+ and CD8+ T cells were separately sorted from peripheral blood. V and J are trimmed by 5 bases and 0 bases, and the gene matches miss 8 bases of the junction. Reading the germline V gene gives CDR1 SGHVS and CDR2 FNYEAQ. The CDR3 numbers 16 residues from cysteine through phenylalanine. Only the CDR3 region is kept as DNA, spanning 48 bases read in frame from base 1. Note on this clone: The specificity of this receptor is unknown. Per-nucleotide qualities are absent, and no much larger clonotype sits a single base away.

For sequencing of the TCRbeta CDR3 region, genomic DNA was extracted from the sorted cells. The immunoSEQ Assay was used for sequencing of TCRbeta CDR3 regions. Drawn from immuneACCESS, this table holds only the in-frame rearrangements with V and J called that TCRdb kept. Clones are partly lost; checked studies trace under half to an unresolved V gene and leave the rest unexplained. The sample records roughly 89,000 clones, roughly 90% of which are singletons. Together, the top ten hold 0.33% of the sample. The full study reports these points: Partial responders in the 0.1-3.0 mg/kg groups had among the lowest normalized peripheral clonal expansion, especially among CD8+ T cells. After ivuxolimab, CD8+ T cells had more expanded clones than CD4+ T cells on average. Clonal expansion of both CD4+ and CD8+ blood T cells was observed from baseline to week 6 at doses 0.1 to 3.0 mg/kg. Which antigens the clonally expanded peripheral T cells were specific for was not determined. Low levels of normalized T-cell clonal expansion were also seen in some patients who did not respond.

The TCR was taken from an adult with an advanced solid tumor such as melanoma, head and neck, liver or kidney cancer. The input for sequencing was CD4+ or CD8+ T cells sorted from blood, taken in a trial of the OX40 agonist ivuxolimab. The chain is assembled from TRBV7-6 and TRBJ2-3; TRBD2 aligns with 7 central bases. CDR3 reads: CASSPGLGVSTDTQYF. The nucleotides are TGTGCCAGCAGCCCAGGACTAGGGGTTAGCACAGATACGCAGTATTTT. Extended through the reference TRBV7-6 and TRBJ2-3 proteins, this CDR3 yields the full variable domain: GAGVSQSPRYKVTKRGQDVALRCDPISGHVSLYWYRQALGQGPEFLTYFNYEAQQDKSGLPNDRFSAERPEGSISTLTIQRTEQRDSAMYRCASSPGLGVSTDTQYFGPGTRLTVL.